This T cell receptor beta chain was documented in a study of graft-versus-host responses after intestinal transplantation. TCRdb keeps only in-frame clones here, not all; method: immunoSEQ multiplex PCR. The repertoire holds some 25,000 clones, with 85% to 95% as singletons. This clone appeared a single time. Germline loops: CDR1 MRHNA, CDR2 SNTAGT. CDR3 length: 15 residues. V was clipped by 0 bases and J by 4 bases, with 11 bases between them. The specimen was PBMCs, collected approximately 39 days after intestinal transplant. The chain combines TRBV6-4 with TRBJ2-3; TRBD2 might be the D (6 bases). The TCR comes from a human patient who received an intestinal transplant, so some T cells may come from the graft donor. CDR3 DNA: TGTGCCAGCAGTGACTCTAGCGGAGGTTCAGATACGCAGTATTTT. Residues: CASSDSSGGSDTQYF.